The 3 T cell receptor beta chains below all came from one sample that was sequenced in a study of blood T cell repertoires in COVID-19. Clones were sequenced by immunoSEQ multiplex PCR, and TCRdb holds only the in-frame ones, with some missing. The sample records about 250,000 clones, approximately 88% being singletons. The specimen sequenced was peripheral blood. The receptors come from a woman aged 25-40 years with COVID-19, enrolled during active disease.

The chain joins TRBV9 to TRBJ2-3; D not resolved. Germline V gene lookup returns CDR1 SGDLS and CDR2 YYNGEE. The ends were cut back, 1 base at V and 0 bases at J, with 6 bases in the middle. The CDR3 length is 14 residues. CDR3 protein: CASSVYLSTDTQYF. The CDR3 DNA sequence: TGTGCCAGCAGCGTATATCTCAGCACAGATACGCAGTATTTT.

The chain carries TRBV6-2 or TRBV6-3 and TRBJ1-1, with 8 nucleotides matching TRBD1. The ends lost 6 bases at V and 5 bases at J; junction bases unmatched: 8. The CDR3 runs 14 residues. CDR1 and CDR2 (germline): MNHEY, SVGEGT. CDR3 DNA: TGTGCCAGCAGCTCTCAGGGGGCGGGTACTGAAGCTTTCTTT. This translates into CASSSQGAGTEAFF.

The chain joins TRBV6-4 to TRBJ1-1, with 9 nucleotides matching TRBD1. This CDR3 spans 16 amino acids. Per germline, CDR1 MRHNA and CDR2 SNTAGT. V dropped 6 bases and J dropped 1; count of bases not matched to a gene: 9. Here the CDR3 reads CASRKIWTGENTEAFF. In DNA form, the CDR3 reads TGTGCCAGCAGGAAAATCTGGACAGGGGAGAACACTGAAGCTTTCTTT.